The clone carrying this T cell receptor beta chain has just a few counts. This entry belongs to a study of radiotherapy plus CTLA-4 blockade in lung cancer. Those with chemo-refractory metastatic non-small-cell lung cancer were treated with focal radiation combined with CTLA-4 blockade using ipilimumab. Assay used: immunoSEQ multiplex PCR; TCRdb lists only in-frame clones, some missing. The table shows tens of thousands of clones, with around four fifths occurring only once. The junction had 5 bases not matched to a gene; V was cut back by 7 bases and J by 3 bases. The length of the CDR3 is 13 residues. The germline gives CDR1 MNHEY, CDR2 SMNVEV (reference sequence).

This specimen consisted of peripheral blood, obtained from a patient treated with radiotherapy plus ipilimumab. The chain has TRBV27 and TRBJ2-7, with 8 bases lining up with TRBD2. The clonotype was recovered from a human donor with non-small cell lung cancer who had stable disease on radiotherapy plus ipilimumab. DNA of the CDR3: TGTGCCAGCACGGGACTAGGGAGCTACGAGCAGTACTTC. Translation: CASTGLGSYEQYF.